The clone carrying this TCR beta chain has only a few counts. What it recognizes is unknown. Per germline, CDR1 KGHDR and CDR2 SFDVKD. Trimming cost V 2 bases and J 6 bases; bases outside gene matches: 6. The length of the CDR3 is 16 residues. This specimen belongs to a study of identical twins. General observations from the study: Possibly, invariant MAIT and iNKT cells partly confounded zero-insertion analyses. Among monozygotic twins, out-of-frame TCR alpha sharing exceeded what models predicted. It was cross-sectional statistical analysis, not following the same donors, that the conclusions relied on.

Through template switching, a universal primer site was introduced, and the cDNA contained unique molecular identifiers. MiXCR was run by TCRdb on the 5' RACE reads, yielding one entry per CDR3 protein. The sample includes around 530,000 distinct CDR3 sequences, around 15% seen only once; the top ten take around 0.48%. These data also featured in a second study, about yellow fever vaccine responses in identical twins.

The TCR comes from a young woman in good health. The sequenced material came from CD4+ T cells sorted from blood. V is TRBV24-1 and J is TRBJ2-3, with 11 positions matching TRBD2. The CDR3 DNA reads TGTGCCACCAGTGATTCCCTAGCGGGAGGCGGGGATACGCAGTATTTT. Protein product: CATSDSLAGGGDTQYF.